The 17 T cell receptor beta chains presented below share a single source sample, sequenced in a study of blood T cells in healthy people across ages. With a J-beta primer mix and a sample-barcoded 5' primer, a second PCR ran about 7 to 12 cycles. A single record per CDR3 protein comes from TCRdb applying MiXCR to the 5' RACE reads. Of about 770,000 distinct CDR3 sequences listed, around 43% are singletons. Input material: blood. The receptors stem from a man aged 60 to 69 in good health.

This chain uses TRBV20-1 with TRBJ2-7, with D perhaps TRBD1 (7 bases). V gave up 4 bases and J gave up 3 bases, with 16 bases separating them. The CDR3 covers 14 residues. From germline, CDR1 is DFQATT and CDR2 SNEGSKA (reference sequence). The CDR3 DNA follows: TGCAGTGCTATGTCGGGGGCAGGGGGCTACGAGCAGTACTTC. Translating gives CSAMSGAGGYEQYF.

This chain connects TRBV7-9 to TRBJ2-1; no definite D call. The germline V and J ends were trimmed by 1 base and 10 bases, with 11 bases remaining between them. This CDR3 comprises 13 residues. Germline lookup yields CDR1 SEHNR and CDR2 FQNEAQ (reference sequence). Here the CDR3 DNA reads TGTGCCAGCAGCTTAGGTGGGCCTTTAGAGCAGTTCTTC. It translates to CASSLGGPLEQFF.

The chain employs TRBV5-5 and TRBJ1-1, with no clear D. V lost 3 bases to trimming and J lost 1 base, with 7 bases between them. Germline CDR1 reads SGHKS; CDR2 reads YYEKEE (reference sequence). CDR3 size: 13 residues. CDR3 in amino acids: CASSSYTNTEAFF. CDR3 in DNA: TGTGCCAGCAGCTCCTACACGAACACTGAAGCTTTCTTT.

The V call is TRBV27, the J call TRBJ2-1, with unresolved D. V was cut by 0 bases and J by 7 bases, with 16 bases left in between. The CDR3 has 16 amino acids. CDR1 is MNHEY and CDR2 is SMNVEV in the germline V gene (reference sequence). CDR3 in DNA: TGTGCCAGCAGTTTATCTTGGACGACCCTAGGGAATGAGCAGTTCTTC. Protein sequence: CASSLSWTTLGNEQFF.

This clonotype was counted a few times. The chain links TRBV29-1 to TRBJ2-1; D is perhaps TRBD1 or TRBD2 (6 bases each). The germline gives CDR1 SQVTM, CDR2 ANQGSEA. Trimming stripped 6 bases from V and 0 bases from J, with 12 bases between. The CDR3 totals 14 residues. CDR3 in amino acids: CSVTGASSYNEQFF. The CDR3 DNA follows: TGCAGCGTAACGGGGGCCAGCTCCTACAATGAGCAGTTCTTC.

The table lists this clonotype with many counts. This may stem from a read error, because a much larger clone lies one nucleotide away. V and J are TRBV28 and TRBJ1-4; TRBD1 is a possible D gene (5 bases). CDR1 is MDHEN, CDR2 SYDVKM, per germline. V lost 4 bases, J lost 8 bases, and 11 bases lay in between. The CDR3 contains 13 residues. CDR3 coding DNA: TGTGCCAGCAGTTGTAGGGGCGGCGAAAAACTGTTTTTT. This codes for CASSCRGGEKLFF.

This clonotype was counted a few times. The chain recombines TRBV5-1 with TRBJ1-2; D gene uncertain. This CDR3 has 15 residues. The germline V and J ends were trimmed by 0 bases and 0 bases, with 9 bases remaining between them. Germline CDR1 SGHRS, CDR2 YFSETQ. The CDR3 DNA reads TGCGCCAGCAGCTTGGCCGCAGGCTCTAACTATGGCTACACCTTC. Translated, it gives CASSLAAGSNYGYTF.

The chain carries TRBV2 and TRBJ2-2; D is possibly TRBD2 (7 bases). The CDR3 is 15 amino acids. CDR1 is SNHLY, CDR2 FYNNEI, per germline. V was pared by 4 bases and J by 4 bases, with 13 bases between. CDR3 sequence reads: CASSGEGGSTGELFF. CDR3 nucleotides: TGTGCCAGCAGTGGAGAGGGGGGGTCCACCGGGGAGCTGTTTTTT.

J is TRBJ2-1 and V is TRBV2; tentative D call: TRBD2 (6 bases). Germline loops: CDR1 SNHLY, CDR2 FYNNEI. The length of the CDR3 is 15 residues. V was shortened by 11 bases and J by 0 bases, with 17 bases between the two germline ends. The CDR3 is CAGKEGSSSYNEQFF. CDR3 DNA: TGTGCCGGCAAGGAGGGTTCAAGCTCCTACAATGAGCAGTTCTTC.

This clonotype was observed at least ten times. This CDR3 is CSVEEIQGQFF. CDR3 DNA: TGCAGCGTTGAAGAGATACAGGGACAGTTCTTC. This chain connects TRBV29-1 to TRBJ2-1; TRBD1 might be the D (6 bases). Between the trimmed V and J ends, which lost 0 bases and 13 bases, there was a span of 10 bases. Germline assignment: CDR1 SQVTM and CDR2 ANQGSEA. The CDR3 runs to 11 residues.

This clonotype was picked up a small number of times. CDR3 amino acids: CASILQKQGMLVETQYF. The DNA for the CDR3 is TGCGCCAGCATTCTGCAGAAACAGGGCATGTTGGTAGAGACCCAGTACTTC. This chain links TRBV4-3 with TRBJ2-5, with D possibly matching TRBD1 (6 bases). The CDR3 is 17 residues long. Between the trimmed V and J ends, which lost 7 bases and 4 bases, there was a span of 25 bases. Germline V gene lookup returns CDR1 LGHNA and CDR2 YSLEER.

V gene TRBV28 combines with J gene TRBJ2-1; TRBD1 is a possible D gene (7 bases). Germline CDR1 MDHEN, CDR2 SYDVKM. This CDR3 is built from 15 residues. V dropped 5 bases and J dropped 6 bases, with 17 bases sitting between them. CDR3 sequence reads: CASSGTDRAGNEQFF. Written as DNA, the CDR3 is TGTGCCAGCAGTGGGACTGACAGGGCGGGCAATGAGCAGTTCTTC.

J is TRBJ1-4 and V is TRBV7-8; tentatively, D is TRBD1 (5 bases). V was trimmed by 5 bases and J by 5 bases, leaving 15 bases between them. The CDR3 runs 15 residues. Germline CDR1 and CDR2: SGHVS and FQNEAQ. DNA of the CDR3: TGTGCCAGCAGCACCAAAGACAGCCTGAATGAAAAACTGTTTTTT. Protein: CASSTKDSLNEKLFF.

This clonotype has more than one count but fewer than ten. CDR3 in amino acids: CASSPDINTGELFF. The CDR3 coding sequence is TGTGCCAGCAGCCCCGACATAAACACCGGGGAGCTGTTTTTT. The V gene is TRBV7-9, the J gene TRBJ2-2; D call uncertain. CDR3 size: 14 residues. Germline values: CDR1 SEHNR, CDR2 FQNEAQ (reference sequence). The V end was cut by 5 bases, the J end by 2 bases, with 9 bases between.

The genes are TRBV4-3 and TRBJ2-1; D possibly corresponds to TRBD2 (6 bases). Germline CDR1 reads LGHNA; CDR2 reads YSLEER. The CDR3 covers 15 residues. Trimming removed 0 bases at V and 4 bases at J, with 10 bases between. The CDR3 DNA is TGCGCCAGCAGCCAAGAGACTAGAGATTACAATGAGCAGTTCTTC. Protein product: CASSQETRDYNEQFF.

This clonotype was counted at least ten times. The chain has TRBV5-1 and TRBJ2-7; TRBD2 matches at 14 bases. V shed 4 bases and J 2 bases; nucleotides not matched to a gene: 2. Germline CDR1 and CDR2: SGHRS and YFSETQ. This CDR3 spans 15 amino acids. CDR3 sequence reads: CASSPGLAGAYEQYF. The CDR3 bases are TGCGCCAGCAGCCCGGGACTAGCGGGGGCCTACGAGCAGTACTTC.

The chain joins TRBV14 to TRBJ1-2; no firm D call. Germline V gives CDR1 SGHDN, CDR2 FVKESK. Trimming took 2 bases from V and 2 from J, leaving 15 bases between them. The CDR3 is 16 amino acids. CDR3 region: CASSQSSRGRNYGYTF. The CDR3 region has the DNA TGTGCCAGCAGCCAATCGTCGAGAGGGAGGAACTATGGCTACACCTTC.